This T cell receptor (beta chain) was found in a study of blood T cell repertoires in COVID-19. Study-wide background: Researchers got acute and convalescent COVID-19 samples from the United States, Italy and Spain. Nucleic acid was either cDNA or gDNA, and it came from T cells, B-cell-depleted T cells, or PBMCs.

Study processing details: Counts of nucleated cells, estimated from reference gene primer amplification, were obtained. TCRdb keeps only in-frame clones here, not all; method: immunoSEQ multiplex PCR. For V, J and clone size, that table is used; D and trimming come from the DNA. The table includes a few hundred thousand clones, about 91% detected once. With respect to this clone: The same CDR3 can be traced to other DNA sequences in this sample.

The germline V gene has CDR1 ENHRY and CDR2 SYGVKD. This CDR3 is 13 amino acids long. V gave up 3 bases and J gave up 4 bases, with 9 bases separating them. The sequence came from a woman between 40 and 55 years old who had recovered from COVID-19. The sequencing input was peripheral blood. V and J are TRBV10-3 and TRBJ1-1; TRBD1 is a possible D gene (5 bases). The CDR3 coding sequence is TGTGCCATCAGTGATGGGGGGGGCACTGAAGCTTTCTTT. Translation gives CAISDGGGTEAFF.